Each of the 11 T cell receptor beta chains below was sequenced from the same sample in a study of human T cells and chemical hapten exposure. Specified time point: pre-sensitization, week 0. Treatment meaning: therapeutic diphenylcyclopropenone sensitization with weekly scalp DPC. TCRdb re-derived calls from the RACE reads in MiXCR, one entry per CDR3 protein. The sample includes about 64,000 distinct CDR3 sequences, 11% seen only once; the top ten take roughly 4.3%. Sequences were derived from whole blood, sampled in connection with sensitization to the hapten diphenylcyclopropenone (DPC). The receptors were gathered from a woman in her 40s with alopecia areata. Some clones in this sample may be carry-over from other donors' samples.

This clonotype has only a few counts. This chain links TRBV7-6 with TRBJ2-5; 9 bases are shared with TRBD1. From germline, CDR1 is SGHVS and CDR2 FNYEAQ. CDR3 length equals 15 residues. V lost 2 bases to trimming and J lost 2 bases; unmatched junction nucleotides: 3. CDR3 in amino acids: CASSLPGTGQETQYF. CDR3 bases: TGTGCCAGCAGCTTACCCGGGACAGGGCAAGAGACCCAGTACTTC.

V is TRBV18 and J is TRBJ2-1; D may be TRBD2 (6 bases). Germline CDR1 KGHSH, CDR2 LQKENI. V dropped 3 bases and J dropped 1 base, with 7 bases sitting between them. CDR3 length: 14 amino acids. CDR3 in amino acids: CASSPGSSYNEQFF. CDR3 bases: TGTGCCAGCTCACCCGGGAGTTCCTACAATGAGCAGTTCTTC.

This clonotype appeared a few times. This chain joins TRBV7-8 and TRBJ2-7; possible D gene TRBD2, 5 bases. Germline CDR1 and CDR2: SGHVS and FQNEAQ. V lost 1 base and J 7 bases, leaving 14 bases between the germline ends. This CDR3 contains 14 residues. CDR3 DNA: TGTGCCAGCAGCTTAGGGGTTCGGCCGGGAGAGCAGTACTTC. Its protein product is CASSLGVRPGEQYF.

This clonotype was counted at least ten times. The chain is built from TRBV4-2 and TRBJ2-5; 7 nucleotides align to TRBD1. The germline gives CDR1 LGHNA, CDR2 YNFKEQ. This CDR3 has 15 amino acids. The junction had 10 bases not matched to a gene; V was cut back by 4 bases and J by 5 bases. This CDR3 is CASSLGAEGAETQYF. The DNA for the CDR3 is TGTGCCAGCAGCCTCGGGGCCGAGGGGGCCGAGACCCAGTACTTC.

Note on this clonotype: A much larger clone lies one base from this, so it may be a read error. The chain combines TRBV15 with TRBJ2-7; 11 bases fit TRBD2. In germline, CDR1 is LNHNV, CDR2 YYDKDF (reference sequence). CDR3 length: 17 amino acids. In DNA form, the CDR3 reads TGTGCCACCAGCAGAGACCCCGAACTAGCGGGGGCCTACGAGCGGTACTTC. This encodes CATSRDPELAGAYERYF.

This clonotype was observed many times. The gene calls are TRBV24-1 and TRBJ1-5; D might be TRBD1 (5 bases). The V gene's germline CDR1 is KGHDR and CDR2 SFDVKD. The CDR3 is 14 amino acids. The ends were cut back, 9 bases at V and 0 bases at J, with 11 bases in the middle. CDR3 nucleotide sequence: TGTGCCACCGGGACCGGGGCTAGCAATCAGCCCCAGCATTTT. Its protein is CATGTGASNQPQHF.

This clonotype was observed a handful of times. The V call is TRBV7-9, the J call TRBJ1-1, with D perhaps TRBD1 (5 bases). The V end was cut by 0 bases, the J end by 10 bases, with 9 bases between. Germline CDR1 reads SEHNR; CDR2 reads FQNEAQ (reference sequence). The CDR3 consists of 12 residues. CDR3 sequence reads: CASSLARVGAFF. Written as DNA, the CDR3 is TGTGCCAGCAGCTTAGCCAGGGTAGGAGCTTTCTTT.

This clonotype was observed at least ten times. Written as DNA, the CDR3 is TGTGCCAGCAGCTTACCGCGGACAGGGATGGTCGTAGAGACCCAGTACTTC. Residues: CASSLPRTGMVVETQYF. The J gene is TRBJ2-5, the V gene TRBV7-9, with 8 bases that match TRBD1. Unmatched junction bases numbered 12, after V lost 2 bases and J lost 4 bases. The CDR3 loop spans 17 amino acids. Germline loops: CDR1 SEHNR, CDR2 FQNEAQ (reference sequence). Filled out from reference TRBV7-9 and TRBJ2-5, the complete variable domain reads DTGVSQNPRHKITKRGQNVTFRCDPISEHNRLYWYRQTLGQGPEFLTYFQNEAQLEKSRLLSDRFSAERPKGSFSTLEIQRTEQGDSAMYLCASSLPRTGMVVETQYFGPGTRLLVL.

Comment on this clonotype: A much larger clone differs from this one at a single base, so this may be a read error. The rearrangement uses TRBV6-2 or TRBV6-3 and TRBJ2-7; possible D gene TRBD1, 6 bases. The CDR3 has 15 amino acids. CDR1 MNHEY and CDR2 SVGEGT come from the germline V gene. The CDR3: CASSYRQDSPYDQYF. In DNA, the CDR3 is TGTGCCAGCAGTTACCGGCAGGACAGTCCCTACGATCAGTACTTC.

The chain couples TRBV12-3 or TRBV12-4 to TRBJ2-7; D remains ambiguous. With 6 bases removed from V and 6 bases from J, the gap between germline ends came to 12 bases. The CDR3 has 12 amino acids. CDR3 region: CASSLSTLEQYF. The CDR3, as DNA: TGTGCCAGCAGCCTTTCAACTCTCGAGCAGTACTTC.

This clonotype has at least ten counts. This sequence joins TRBV3-1 and TRBJ2-7; D possibly corresponds to TRBD1 (6 bases). With 1 base removed from V and 6 bases from J, the gap between germline ends came to 13 bases. In germline, CDR1 is LGHDT, CDR2 YNNKEL (reference sequence). The CDR3 has 14 amino acids. The CDR3 spells CASSQVDSRGEQYF. The CDR3 bases are TGTGCCAGCAGCCAAGTGGACAGCCGGGGCGAGCAGTACTTC.